A selection of T cell receptor beta chains follows, all from one sample in a study of technical replicates of blood from a handful of donors. Clones were sequenced by immunoSEQ multiplex PCR, and TCRdb holds only the in-frame ones, with some missing. This sample has about 84,000 clones; more than 95% occur once, and the top ten carry roughly 0.15%. Sequenced material: T cells isolated from PBMCs. The receptors stem from a human donor in good health. CDR3s include the opening cysteine and the closing phenylalanine or tryptophan. The D gene is left open where the match is weak. Size values are once, few and many counts, or a class for expanded clones, and some rows have none.

16,TRBV7-2,TRBD1,.,TRBJ1-1,TGTGCCAGCAGCCCAATGTCCCTAAGGGGGCAGACTGAAGCTTTCTTT,CASSPMSLRGQTEAFF
14,TRBV4-1,TRBD2,.,TRBJ2-7,TGCGCCAGCAGCCAAATCCGGGAGGGCCGAGAGCAGTACTTC,CASSQIREGREQYF
15,TRBV2,TRBD2,.,TRBJ2-3,TGTGCCAGCGGGGGACGGCGGGGGGGAGCAGATACGCAGTATTTT,CASGGRRGGADTQYF
15,TRBV6-5,TRBD1,.,TRBJ2-5,TGTGCCAGCAGTTTCGAAGGGGGCGGCCAAGAGACCCAGTACTTC,CASSFEGGGQETQYF
15,TRBV6-5,TRBD2,.,TRBJ2-7,TGTGCCAGCAGTTACGAAGCGGGAGGCTCCTACGAGCAGTACTTC,CASSYEAGGSYEQYF
14,TRBV5-6,TRBD2,.,TRBJ2-1,TGTGCCAGCAGCTTGACTAGCGGGTTCGATGAGCAGTTCTTC,CASSLTSGFDEQFF
15,TRBV29-1,.,once,TRBJ2-7,TGCAGCGTTGAAAGTGCGGTGAAGAGCTCCTACGAGCAGTACTTC,CSVESAVKSSYEQYF
15,TRBV19,TRBD1,.,TRBJ2-1,TGTGCCAGTAGTTCCGGGACAGGGGGACTTAATGAGCAGTTCTTC,CASSSGTGGLNEQFF
15,TRBV5-1,TRBD1,.,TRBJ2-7,TGCGCCAGCAGCTTGGCTGGACAGGGCTTTAGAGAGCAGTACTTC,CASSLAGQGFREQYF
15,TRBV6-5,TRBD1,.,TRBJ1-5,TGTGCCAGCAGTTTCGGGACAGCTAAGAATCAGCCCCAGCATTTT,CASSFGTAKNQPQHF
16,TRBV13,.,.,TRBJ2-1,TGTGCCAGCAGCTCTGCCACAGGGATAAACTACAATGAGCAGTTCTTC,CASSSATGINYNEQFF
18,TRBV5-4,TRBD2,once,TRBJ2-5,TGTGCCAGCAGCTTGTCCTCCTATCTAGCGGGGGGGCAAGAGACCCAGTACTTC,CASSLSSYLAGGQETQYF